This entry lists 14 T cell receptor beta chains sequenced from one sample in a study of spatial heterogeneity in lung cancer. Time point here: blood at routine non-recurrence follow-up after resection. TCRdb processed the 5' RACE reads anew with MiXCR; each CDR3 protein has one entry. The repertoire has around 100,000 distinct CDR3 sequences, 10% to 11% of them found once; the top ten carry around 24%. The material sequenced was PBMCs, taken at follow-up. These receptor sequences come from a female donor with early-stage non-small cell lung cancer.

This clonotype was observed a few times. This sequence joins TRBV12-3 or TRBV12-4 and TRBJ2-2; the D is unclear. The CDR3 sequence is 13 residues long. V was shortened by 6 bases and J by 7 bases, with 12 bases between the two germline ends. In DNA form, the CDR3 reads TGTGCCAGCAGCGCCGATGTGGGCGGGGAGCTGTTTTTT. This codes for CASSADVGGELFF.

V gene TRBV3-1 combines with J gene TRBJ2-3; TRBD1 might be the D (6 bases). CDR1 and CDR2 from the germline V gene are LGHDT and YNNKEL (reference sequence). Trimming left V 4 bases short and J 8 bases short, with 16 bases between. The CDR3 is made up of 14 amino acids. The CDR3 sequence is CASSPGQAGITQYF. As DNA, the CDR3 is TGTGCCAGCAGCCCGGGACAAGCAGGGATTACGCAGTATTTT.

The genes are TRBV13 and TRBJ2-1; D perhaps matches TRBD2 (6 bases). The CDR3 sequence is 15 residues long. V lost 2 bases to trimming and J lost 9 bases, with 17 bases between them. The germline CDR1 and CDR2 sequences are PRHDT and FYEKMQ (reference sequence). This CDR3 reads CASSLYGGMEREQFF. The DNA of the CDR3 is TGTGCCAGCAGCTTATACGGCGGGATGGAACGTGAGCAGTTCTTC.

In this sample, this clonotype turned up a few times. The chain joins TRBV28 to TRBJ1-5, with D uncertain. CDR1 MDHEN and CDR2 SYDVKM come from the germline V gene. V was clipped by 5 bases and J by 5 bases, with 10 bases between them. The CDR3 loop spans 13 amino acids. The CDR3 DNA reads TGTGCCAGCAGTCATACCTCCGATCAGCCCCAGCATTTT. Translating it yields CASSHTSDQPQHF.

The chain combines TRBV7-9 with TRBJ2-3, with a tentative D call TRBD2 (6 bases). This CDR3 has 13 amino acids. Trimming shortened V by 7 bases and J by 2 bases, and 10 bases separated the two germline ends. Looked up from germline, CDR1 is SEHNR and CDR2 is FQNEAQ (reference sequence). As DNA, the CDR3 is TGTGCCAGCACGGACTATGTCACAGATACGCAGTATTTT. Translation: CASTDYVTDTQYF.

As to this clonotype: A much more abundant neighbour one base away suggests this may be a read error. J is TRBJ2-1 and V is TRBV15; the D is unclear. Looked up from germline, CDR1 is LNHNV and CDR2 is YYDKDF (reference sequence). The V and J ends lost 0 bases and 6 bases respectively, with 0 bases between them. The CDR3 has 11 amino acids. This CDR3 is CATSRDNEQFF. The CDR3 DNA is TGTGCCACCAGCAGAGACAATGAGCAGTTCTTC.

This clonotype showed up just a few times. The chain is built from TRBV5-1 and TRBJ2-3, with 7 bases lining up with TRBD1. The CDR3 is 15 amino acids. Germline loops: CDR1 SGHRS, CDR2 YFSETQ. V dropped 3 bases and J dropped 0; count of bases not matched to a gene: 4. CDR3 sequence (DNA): TGCGCCAGCAGCTCCGGACAGGAGAGCACAGATACGCAGTATTTT. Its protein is CASSSGQESTDTQYF.

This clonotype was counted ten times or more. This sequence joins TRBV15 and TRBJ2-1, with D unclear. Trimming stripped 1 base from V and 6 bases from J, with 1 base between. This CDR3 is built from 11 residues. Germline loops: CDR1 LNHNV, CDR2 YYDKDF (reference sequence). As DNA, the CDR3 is TGTGCCACCAGCAGAGGCAATGAGCAGTTCTTC. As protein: CATSRGNEQFF.

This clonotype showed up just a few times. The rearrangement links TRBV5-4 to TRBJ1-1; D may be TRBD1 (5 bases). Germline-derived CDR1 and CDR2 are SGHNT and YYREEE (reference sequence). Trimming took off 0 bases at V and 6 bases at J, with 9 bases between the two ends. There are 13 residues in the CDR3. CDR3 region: CASSLGQQAEAFF. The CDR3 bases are TGTGCCAGCAGCTTGGGACAACAGGCTGAAGCTTTCTTT.

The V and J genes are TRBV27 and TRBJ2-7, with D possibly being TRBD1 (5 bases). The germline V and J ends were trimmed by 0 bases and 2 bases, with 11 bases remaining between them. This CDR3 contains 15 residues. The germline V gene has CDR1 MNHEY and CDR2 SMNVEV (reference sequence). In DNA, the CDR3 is TGTGCCAGCAGTTTATCGGGGCAGGAGACCTACGAGCAGTACTTC. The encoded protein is CASSLSGQETYEQYF.

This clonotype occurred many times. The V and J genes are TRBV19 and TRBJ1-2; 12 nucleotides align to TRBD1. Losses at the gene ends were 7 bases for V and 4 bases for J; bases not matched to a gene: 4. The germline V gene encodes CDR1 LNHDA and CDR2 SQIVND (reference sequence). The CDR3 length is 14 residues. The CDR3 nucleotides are TGTGCCAGTAATAAGGGACAGGGGGCCTATGGCTACACCTTC. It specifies CASNKGQGAYGYTF. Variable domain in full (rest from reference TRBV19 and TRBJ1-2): DGGITQSPKYLFRKEGQNVTLSCEQNLNHDAMYWYRQDPGQGLRLIYYSQIVNDFQKGDIAEGYSVSREKKESFPLTVTSAQKNPTAFYLCASNKGQGAYGYTFGSGTRLTVV.

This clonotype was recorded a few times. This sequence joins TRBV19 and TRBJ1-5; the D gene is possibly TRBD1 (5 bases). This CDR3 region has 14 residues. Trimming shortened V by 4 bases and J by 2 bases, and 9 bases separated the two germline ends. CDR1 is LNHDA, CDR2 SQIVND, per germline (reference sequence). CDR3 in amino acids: CASSTQGGNQPQHF. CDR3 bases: TGTGCCAGTAGTACGCAGGGTGGCAATCAGCCCCAGCATTTT.

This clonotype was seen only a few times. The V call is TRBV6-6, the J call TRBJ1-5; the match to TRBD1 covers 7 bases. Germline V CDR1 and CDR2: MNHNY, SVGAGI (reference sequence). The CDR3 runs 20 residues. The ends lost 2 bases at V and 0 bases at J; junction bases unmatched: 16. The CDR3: CASSYNPVRGRGYSNQPQHF. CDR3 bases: TGTGCCAGCAGTTACAACCCAGTTAGGGGGCGAGGGTATAGCAATCAGCCCCAGCATTTT.

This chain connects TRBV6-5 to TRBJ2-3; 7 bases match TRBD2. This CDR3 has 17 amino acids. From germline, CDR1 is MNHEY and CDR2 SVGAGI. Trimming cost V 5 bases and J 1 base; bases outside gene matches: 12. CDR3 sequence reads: CASSRSSGTIGTDTQYF. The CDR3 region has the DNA TGTGCCAGCAGTCGTTCCTCCGGGACTATCGGCACAGATACGCAGTATTTT.